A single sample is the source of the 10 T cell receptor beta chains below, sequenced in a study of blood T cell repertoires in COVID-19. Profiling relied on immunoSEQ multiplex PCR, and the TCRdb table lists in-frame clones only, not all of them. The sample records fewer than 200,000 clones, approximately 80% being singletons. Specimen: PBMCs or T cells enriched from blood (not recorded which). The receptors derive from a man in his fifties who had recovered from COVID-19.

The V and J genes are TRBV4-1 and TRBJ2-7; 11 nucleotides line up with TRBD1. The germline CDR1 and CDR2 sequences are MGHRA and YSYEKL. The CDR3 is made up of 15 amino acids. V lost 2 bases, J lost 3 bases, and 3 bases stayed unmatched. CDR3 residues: CASSQRTGGFYEQYF. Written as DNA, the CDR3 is TGCGCCAGCAGCCAACGGACAGGGGGCTTCTACGAGCAGTACTTC.

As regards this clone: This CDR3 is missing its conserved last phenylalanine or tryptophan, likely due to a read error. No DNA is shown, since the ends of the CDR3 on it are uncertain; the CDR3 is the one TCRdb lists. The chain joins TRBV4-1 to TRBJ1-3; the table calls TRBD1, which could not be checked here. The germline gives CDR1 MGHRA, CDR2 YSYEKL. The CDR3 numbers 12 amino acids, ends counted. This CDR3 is CASSQERTHRHR.

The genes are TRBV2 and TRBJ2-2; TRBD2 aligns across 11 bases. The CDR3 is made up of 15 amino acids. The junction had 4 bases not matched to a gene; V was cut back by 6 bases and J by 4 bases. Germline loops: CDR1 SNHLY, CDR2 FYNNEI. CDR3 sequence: CASRQLAGGTGELFF. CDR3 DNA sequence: TGTGCCAGCAGACAGCTAGCGGGGGGCACCGGGGAGCTGTTTTTT.

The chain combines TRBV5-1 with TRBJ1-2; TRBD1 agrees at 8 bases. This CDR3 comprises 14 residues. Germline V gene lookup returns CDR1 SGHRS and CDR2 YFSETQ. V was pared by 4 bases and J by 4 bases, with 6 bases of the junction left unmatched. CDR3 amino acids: CASSPGQGSYGYTF. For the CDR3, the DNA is TGCGCCAGCAGCCCCGGACAGGGTTCCTATGGCTACACCTTC. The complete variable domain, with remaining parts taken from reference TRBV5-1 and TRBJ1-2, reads KAGVTQTPRYLIKTRGQQVTLSCSPISGHRSVSWYQQTPGQGLQFLFEYFSETQRNKGNFPGRFSGRQFSNSRSEMNVSTLELGDSALYLCASSPGQGSYGYTFGSGTRLTVV.

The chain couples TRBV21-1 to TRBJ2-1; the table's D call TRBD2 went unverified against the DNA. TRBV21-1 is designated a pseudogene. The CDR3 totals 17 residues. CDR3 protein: CASRFMSDQLINNEQFF. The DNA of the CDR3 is TGTGCCAGCAGATTTATGAGCGACCAATTGATCAACAATGAGCAGTTCTTC.

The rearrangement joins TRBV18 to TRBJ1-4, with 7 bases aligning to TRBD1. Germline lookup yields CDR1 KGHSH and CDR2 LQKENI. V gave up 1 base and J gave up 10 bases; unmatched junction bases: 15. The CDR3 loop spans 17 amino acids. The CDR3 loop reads CASSPLEAGTERGKLFF. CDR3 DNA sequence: TGTGCCAGCTCACCACTCGAAGCCGGGACAGAGAGGGGAAAACTGTTTTTT. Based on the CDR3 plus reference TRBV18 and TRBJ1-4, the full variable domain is NAGVMQNPRHLVRRRGQEARLRCSPMKGHSHVYWYRQLPEEGLKFMVYLQKENIIDESGMPKERFSAEFPKEGPSILRIQQVVRGDSAAYFCASSPLEAGTERGKLFFGSGTQLSVL.

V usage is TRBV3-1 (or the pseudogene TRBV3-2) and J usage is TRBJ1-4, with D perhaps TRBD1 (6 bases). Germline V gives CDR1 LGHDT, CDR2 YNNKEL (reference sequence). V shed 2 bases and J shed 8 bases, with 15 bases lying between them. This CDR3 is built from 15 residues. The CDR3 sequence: CASSQRGSRGEKLFF. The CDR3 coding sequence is TGTGCCAGCAGCCAAAGGGGGAGCAGGGGCGAAAAACTGTTTTTT.

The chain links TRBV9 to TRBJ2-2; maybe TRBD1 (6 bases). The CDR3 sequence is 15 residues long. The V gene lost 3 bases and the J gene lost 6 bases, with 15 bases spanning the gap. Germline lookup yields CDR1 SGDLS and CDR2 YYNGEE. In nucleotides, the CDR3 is TGTGCCAGCAGCGCGACCGGACAGCCTTCCGGGGAGCTGTTTTTT. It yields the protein CASSATGQPSGELFF.

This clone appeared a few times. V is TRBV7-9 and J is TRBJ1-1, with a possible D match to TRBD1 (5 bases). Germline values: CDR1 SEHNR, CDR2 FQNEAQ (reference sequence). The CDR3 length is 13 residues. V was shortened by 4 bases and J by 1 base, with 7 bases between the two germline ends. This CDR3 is CASSSGQNTEAFF. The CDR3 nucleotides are TGTGCCAGCAGCTCCGGACAGAACACTGAAGCTTTCTTT. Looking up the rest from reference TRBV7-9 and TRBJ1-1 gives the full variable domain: DTGVSQNPRHKITKRGQNVTFRCDPISEHNRLYWYRQTLGQGPEFLTYFQNEAQLEKSRLLSDRFSAERPKGSFSTLEIQRTEQGDSAMYLCASSSGQNTEAFFGQGTRLTVV.

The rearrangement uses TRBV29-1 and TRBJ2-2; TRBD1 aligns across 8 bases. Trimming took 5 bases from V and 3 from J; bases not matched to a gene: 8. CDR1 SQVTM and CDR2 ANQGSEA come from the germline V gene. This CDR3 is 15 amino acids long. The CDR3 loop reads CSVTGQGPDTGELFF. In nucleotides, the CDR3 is TGCAGCGTTACCGGACAGGGACCCGACACCGGGGAGCTGTTTTTT.